The clone carrying this T cell receptor beta chain was counted many times. Its target is unknown. Per germline, CDR1 SQVTM and CDR2 ANQGSEA. This CDR3 is built from 13 residues. V trimming: 5 bases; J trimming: 4 bases; junction bases outside the gene matches: 4. The data belong to a study of response to subunit inactivated influenza vaccine. Broader study findings: It was suggested by the authors that few new T cells are recruited by each seasonal influenza vaccination.

MiXCR, applied by TCRdb to the RT-PCR reads, yields one record per CDR3 protein. The table records some 600,000 distinct CDR3 sequences, 14% of them present only once. V and J are TRBV29-1 and TRBJ2-5, with 10 nucleotides matching TRBD2. This clonotype was sampled from a man in his fifties or sixties who received an inactivated influenza vaccine. Sequenced material: PBMCs from blood, taken approximately 15 days before vaccination. In DNA, the CDR3 is TGCAGCGTTAGAGGACTAGCGGTAGAGACCCAGTACTTC. This sequence encodes CSVRGLAVETQYF.